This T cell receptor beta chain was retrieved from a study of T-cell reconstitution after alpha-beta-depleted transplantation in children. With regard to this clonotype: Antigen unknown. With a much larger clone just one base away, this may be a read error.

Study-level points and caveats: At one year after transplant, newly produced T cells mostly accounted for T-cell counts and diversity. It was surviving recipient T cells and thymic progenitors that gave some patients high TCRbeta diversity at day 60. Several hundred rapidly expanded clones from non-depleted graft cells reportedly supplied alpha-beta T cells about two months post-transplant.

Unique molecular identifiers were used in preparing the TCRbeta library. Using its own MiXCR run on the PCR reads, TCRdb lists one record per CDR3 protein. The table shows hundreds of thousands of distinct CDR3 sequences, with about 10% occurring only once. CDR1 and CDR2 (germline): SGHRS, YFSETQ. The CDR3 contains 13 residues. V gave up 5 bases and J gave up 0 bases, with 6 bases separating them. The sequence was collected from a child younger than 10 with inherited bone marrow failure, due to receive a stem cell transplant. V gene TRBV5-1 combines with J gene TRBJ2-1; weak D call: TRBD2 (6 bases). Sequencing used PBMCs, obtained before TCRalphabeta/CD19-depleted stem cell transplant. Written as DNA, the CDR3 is TGCGCCAGCAGGGACTACTCCTACAATGAGCAGTTCTTC. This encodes CASRDYSYNEQFF. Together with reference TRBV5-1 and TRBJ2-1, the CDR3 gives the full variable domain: KAGVTQTPRYLIKTRGQQVTLSCSPISGHRSVSWYQQTPGQGLQFLFEYFSETQRNKGNFPGRFSGRQFSNSRSEMNVSTLELGDSALYLCASRDYSYNEQFFGPGTRLTVL.